This T cell receptor beta chain is from a study of blood T cell repertoires in COVID-19. Study overall: Both acute and convalescent COVID-19 samples were obtained from the United States, Italy and Spain.

Repertoires were generated with immunoSEQ multiplex PCR, while TCRdb's copy carries only in-frame clones and drops some. The sample includes roughly 150,000 clones, 80% to 90% seen only once; the top ten take about an eighth. This CDR3 is built from 17 residues. Germline assignment: CDR1 SGDLS and CDR2 YYNGEE. V was clipped by 3 bases and J by 2 bases; unmatched bases: 11. Seattle's cohort entered during active infection and was followed longitudinally. Sequencing input: peripheral blood. The receptor was derived from a man younger than 30 with COVID-19, enrolled during active disease. The V and J genes are TRBV9 and TRBJ2-3; 8 bases fit TRBD2. CDR3 residues: CASSASLSGATTDTQYF. The CDR3 DNA reads as TGTGCCAGCAGCGCAAGCCTTAGCGGGGCAACCACAGATACGCAGTATTTT. Full variable domain (missing parts from reference TRBV9 and TRBJ2-3): DSGVTQTPKHLITATGQRVTLRCSPRSGDLSVYWYQQSLDQGLQFLIQYYNGEERAKGNILERFSAQQFPDLHSELNLSSLELGDSALYFCASSASLSGATTDTQYFGPGTRLTVL.